Listed here are 2 T cell receptor beta chains from one sample, sequenced in a study of PD-L1 blockade in urothelial cancer. Measured with immunoSEQ multiplex PCR; TCRdb has only the in-frame clones, and not every one. The profile shows 35,000 to 50,000 clones, more than 75% of them singletons. Noted time point: pretreatment peripheral blood. Sequences were derived from PBMCs, sampled around atezolizumab (anti-PD-L1) treatment. The receptors shown here come from a man aged 55 to 70 with urothelial cancer.

This clone was found a few times. V is TRBV10-2 and J is TRBJ1-2, with D possibly matching TRBD1 (5 bases). V lost 3 bases and J lost 4, with 12 bases in between. This CDR3 is 14 amino acids long. CDR1 is WSHSY and CDR2 is SAAADI in the germline V gene. This CDR3 reads CASSEPRVGYGYTF. CDR3 DNA: TGCGCCAGCAGTGAACCCAGGGTCGGCTATGGCTACACCTTC.

The table lists this clone with a count of one. V and J are TRBV28 and TRBJ2-7; 8 bases line up with TRBD1. In germline, CDR1 is MDHEN, CDR2 SYDVKM. This CDR3 contains 14 residues. V lost 3 bases, J lost 5 bases, and 6 bases stayed unmatched. The DNA for the CDR3 is TGTGCCAGCAGTTTCGGACAGGGTGAAGACGAGCAGTACTTC. This codes for CASSFGQGEDEQYF. Full variable domain (outside the CDR3, taken from reference TRBV28 and TRBJ2-7): DVKVTQSSRYLVKRTGEKVFLECVQDMDHENMFWYRQDPGLGLRLIYFSYDVKMKEKGDIPEGYSVSREKKERFSLILESASTNQTSMYLCASSFGQGEDEQYFGPGTRLTVT.